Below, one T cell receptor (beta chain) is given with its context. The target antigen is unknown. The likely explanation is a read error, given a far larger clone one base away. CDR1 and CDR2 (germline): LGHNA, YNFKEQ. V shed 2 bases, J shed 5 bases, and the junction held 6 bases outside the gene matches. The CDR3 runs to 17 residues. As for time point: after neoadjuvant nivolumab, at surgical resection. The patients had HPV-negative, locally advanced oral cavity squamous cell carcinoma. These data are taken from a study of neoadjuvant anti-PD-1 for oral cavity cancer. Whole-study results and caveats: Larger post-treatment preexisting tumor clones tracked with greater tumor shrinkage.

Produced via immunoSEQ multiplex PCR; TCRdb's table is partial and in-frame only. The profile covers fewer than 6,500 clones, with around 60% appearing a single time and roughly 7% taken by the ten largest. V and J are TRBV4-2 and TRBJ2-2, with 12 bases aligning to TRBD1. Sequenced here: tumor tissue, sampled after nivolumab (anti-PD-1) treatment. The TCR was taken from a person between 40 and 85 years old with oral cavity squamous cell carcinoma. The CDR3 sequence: CASSQKQGQGATGELFF. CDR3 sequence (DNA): TGTGCCAGCAGCCAAAAACAGGGACAGGGGGCGACCGGGGAGCTGTTTTTT.